This TCR beta chain stems from a study of cytomegalovirus exposure and HLA in healthy donors. Study results and limitations: Being productive about 87% or about 30% of the time was typical of most TCR beta V segments in an earlier analysis. One variant, a missense change in DCLRE1C, was linked in a later analysis to TCR beta V- and J-gene trimming. Most sequenced TCRs were rare (though some public TCRs occurred in many donors).

CDR1 and CDR2 from the germline V gene are SEHNR and FQNEAQ (reference sequence). V was pared by 4 bases and J by 1 base, with 9 bases of the junction left unmatched. The CDR3 sequence is 17 residues long. This clone has just a few counts. Its antigen is unidentified. This PCR relied on a set of 60 Vbeta primers and 13 Jbeta primers. Sequencing used immunoSEQ multiplex PCR; TCRdb keeps in-frame clones, though not all of them. Here the sample spans over 100,000 clones, approximately 81% being singletons. The chain recombines TRBV7-9 with TRBJ2-3; 9 bases line up with TRBD1. This clonotype was sampled from a woman aged 18-30 years in good health and CMV-seropositive. Sequenced sample: PBMCs. CDR3 amino acids: CASSSWTGAWGTDTQYF. The CDR3 nucleotides read TGTGCCAGCAGCTCATGGACAGGGGCCTGGGGCACAGATACGCAGTATTTT.